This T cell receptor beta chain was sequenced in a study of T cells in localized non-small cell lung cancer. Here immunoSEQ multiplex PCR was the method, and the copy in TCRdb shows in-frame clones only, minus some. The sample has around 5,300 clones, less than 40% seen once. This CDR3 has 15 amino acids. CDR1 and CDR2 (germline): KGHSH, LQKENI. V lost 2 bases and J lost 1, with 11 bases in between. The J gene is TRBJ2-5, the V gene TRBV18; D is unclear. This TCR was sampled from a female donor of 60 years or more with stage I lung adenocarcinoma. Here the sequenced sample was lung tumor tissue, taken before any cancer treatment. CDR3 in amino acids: CASSPTQATQETQYF. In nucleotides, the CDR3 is TGTGCCAGCTCACCAACCCAGGCCACCCAAGAGACCCAGTACTTC.